This T cell receptor (beta chain) was retrieved from a study of cytomegalovirus exposure and HLA in healthy donors. Overall study findings and caveats: Altogether, more than 150 TCR beta chains were recorded as cytomegalovirus-associated.

Primers included in the PCR were 60 Vbeta and 13 Jbeta primers. Sequencing used immunoSEQ multiplex PCR; TCRdb keeps in-frame clones, though not all of them. Counted here are 100,000 or so clones, roughly two thirds occurring once; the ten biggest clones make up less than 4%. Regarding this clone: The antigen remains undetermined.

Germline V gene sequence: CDR1 MNHEY, CDR2 SVGAGI. Trimming at V came to 7 bases and at J to 5 bases, leaving 13 bases not matched to a gene. This CDR3 comprises 15 residues. The sample comprised PBMCs. This clonotype was obtained from a man aged 35 to 55 in good health and CMV-seronegative. This chain links TRBV6-5 with TRBJ2-7, with TRBD2 matching over 8 bases. The CDR3 reads CASTPGGVVKNEQYF. CDR3 in DNA: TGTGCCAGCACGCCCGGGGGGGTAGTTAAGAACGAGCAGTACTTC.